A selection of T cell receptor beta chains follows, all from one sample in a study of PD-1 blockade in classical Hodgkin lymphoma. Sequenced by immunoSEQ multiplex PCR; TCRdb stores in-frame clones only, minus some. The repertoire holds some 48,000 clones, with 70% to 80% as singletons. Sequences were derived from peripheral blood mononuclear cells (PBMCs), sampled before the fourth cycle of nivolumab. The receptor source for this set is a human donor with classical Hodgkin lymphoma. CDR3s include the opening cysteine and the closing phenylalanine or tryptophan. A D gene is named only where the DNA matches it firmly. Some rows mark clone size as missing; the rest say once, few, many or name a class of expanded clone.

j_call,d_call,cdr3_length,clone_size,v_call,cdr3_nt,cdr3_aa
TRBJ2-1,TRBD1,16,-,TRBV5-3,TGTGCCAGAAGCTCCCTACAGGGGTTCAAGAACAATGAGCAGTTCTTC,CARSSLQGFKNNEQFF
TRBJ2-2,TRBD1,17,once,TRBV14,TGTGCCAGCAGCCCCTATCGGGACAGTTTTAACACCGGGGAGCTGTTTTTT,CASSPYRDSFNTGELFF
TRBJ1-6,-,15,few,TRBV9,TGTGCCAGCAGCGTAGAACAGGGATTGGGTTCACCCCTCCACTTT,CASSVEQGLGSPLHF
TRBJ2-7,-,12,-,TRBV10-3,TGTGCCATCAGTGCTACTGACTACGAGCAGTACTTC,CAISATDYEQYF
TRBJ1-1,-,16,few,TRBV27,TGTGCCAGCACCCCCACTATCAGGGTTGGTCACACTGAAGCTTTCTTT,CASTPTIRVGHTEAFF
TRBJ1-6,-,16,once,TRBV4-1,TGCGCCAGCAGCCAAAGCCAGGGCGGCTATAATTCACCCCTCCACTTT,CASSQSQGGYNSPLHF
TRBJ2-7,TRBD1,13,once,TRBV13,TGTGCCAGCACCGGGACAGAGTCCTACGAGCAGTACTTC,CASTGTESYEQYF
TRBJ2-2,TRBD1,13,-,TRBV12-5,TGTGCTAGTGGTCTAACAGGGGTCAGGGAGCTGTTTTTT,CASGLTGVRELFF
TRBJ1-5,-,14,-,TRBV30,TGTGCCTGGAGTCTGAAGCTACCCTCATTTCCCCAGCATTTT,CAWSLKLPSFPQHF
TRBJ1-1,-,17,-,TRBV5-6,TGTGCCAGCAGCCCTGACTTGGGAACCGTTCGGAACACTGAAGCTTTCTTT,CASSPDLGTVRNTEAFF
TRBJ1-3,-,14,-,TRBV9,TGTGCCAGCAGCTCAGCCTCCTCTGGAAACACCATATATTTT,CASSSASSGNTIYF
TRBJ2-7,TRBD1,15,-,TRBV5-6,TGTGCCAGCAGCTTTTCGGGACAGGGTATCTACGAGCAGTACTTC,CASSFSGQGIYEQYF
TRBJ2-1,TRBD2,14,-,TRBV6-5,TGTGCCAGCACCTCTAGCGGGGGGTACAATGAGCAGTTCTTC,CASTSSGGYNEQFF
TRBJ2-7,TRBD2,16,-,TRBV5-6,TGTGCCAGCAGCTTTGGACTAGCGGGAGCGGGCTACGAGCAGTACTTC,CASSFGLAGAGYEQYF
TRBJ2-1,-,12,-,TRBV6-5,TGTGCCAGCAGCCCAGGAGGTAATGAGCAGTTCTTC,CASSPGGNEQFF
TRBJ1-6,-,14,-,TRBV19,TGTGCCAGTGGAATTAACGGAGGGAATTCACCCCTCCACTTT,CASGINGGNSPLHF
TRBJ2-2,-,13,-,TRBV10-3,TGTGCCATCAGTGCTGGACTGGGGCGGGAGCTGTTTTTT,CAISAGLGRELFF
TRBJ1-3,-,15,once,TRBV6-5,TGTGCCAGCAAACAAGCTGTGAACTCTGGAAACACCATATATTTT,CASKQAVNSGNTIYF
TRBJ1-1,-,11,-,TRBV5-1,TGCGCCAGCAGCCAGGACAGCGAAGCTTTCTTT,CASSQDSEAFF
TRBJ2-3,-,14,-,TRBV15,TGTGCCACCAGCAGAGTTTTAATCGCAGATACGCAGTATTTT,CATSRVLIADTQYF
TRBJ2-1,-,13,few,TRBV7-3,TGTGCCAGCAGCCCACATAATAGGGATGAGCAGTTCTTC,CASSPHNRDEQFF
TRBJ2-5,-,15,few,TRBV5-6,TGTGCCAGCAGCTGGGGACTGTGGGAACAAGAGACCCAGTACTTC,CASSWGLWEQETQYF
TRBJ1-5,-,13,few,TRBV6-1,TGTGCCAGCAGTGTAGGACAACCTCAGCCCCAGCATTTT,CASSVGQPQPQHF
TRBJ1-3,-,15,-,TRBV6-1,TGTGCCACCATAAAAGGGCCGGAATTAGGAAACACCATATATTTT,CATIKGPELGNTIYF
TRBJ1-3,TRBD1,17,-,TRBV18,TGTGCCAGCTCGTCCACTTCCGGGACAGGGGGCGGAAACACCATATATTTT,CASSSTSGTGGGNTIYF
TRBJ2-7,TRBD1,12,few,TRBV30,TGTGCCTGGAGTGCCTACAGGGGCGAGCAGTACTTC,CAWSAYRGEQYF